The 29 T cell receptor beta chains in this list originate from one sample, sequenced in a study of blood T cell repertoires in COVID-19. Clones were sequenced by immunoSEQ multiplex PCR, and TCRdb holds only the in-frame ones, with some missing. Of 300,000 to 400,000 clones listed, 75% to 90% are singletons. Input material: PBMCs or T cells enriched from blood (not recorded which). The receptors stem from a woman in her 30s who had been exposed to COVID-19.

This chain uses TRBV5-6 with TRBJ2-3; D unclear. Germline V gene data show CDR1 as SGHDT and CDR2 as YYEEEE. The CDR3 runs 15 residues. Trimming took off 4 bases at V and 0 bases at J, with 12 bases between the two ends. CDR3 nucleotide sequence: TGTGCCAGCAGCCTTCAGTGGGCTAGCACAGATACGCAGTATTTT. Its translation is CASSLQWASTDTQYF.

J is TRBJ1-3 and V is TRBV7-2; 9 nucleotides match TRBD1. The V gene's germline CDR1 is SGHTA and CDR2 FQGNSA. This CDR3 contains 16 residues. V was pared by 5 bases and J by 4 bases, with 9 bases of the junction left unmatched. CDR3 nucleotide sequence: TGTGCCAGCAGCCAAACACAGGGGGCATCCGGAAACACCATATATTTT. It encodes CASSQTQGASGNTIYF.

The table lists this clone with a count of one. The V gene is TRBV7-6, the J gene TRBJ2-2, with D maybe TRBD1 (6 bases). Germline CDR1 and CDR2: SGHVS and FNYEAQ. The CDR3 is made up of 15 amino acids. The V and J ends lost 1 base and 3 bases respectively, with 9 bases between them. CDR3 region: CASSLGGQYTGELFF. CDR3 nucleotide sequence: TGTGCCAGCAGCTTAGGGGGACAATACACCGGGGAGCTGTTTTTT. The full variable domain, rest sourced from reference TRBV7-6 and TRBJ2-2, is GAGVSQSPRYKVTKRGQDVALRCDPISGHVSLYWYRQALGQGPEFLTYFNYEAQQDKSGLPNDRFSAERPEGSISTLTIQRTEQRDSAMYRCASSLGGQYTGELFFGEGSRLTVL.

This chain joins TRBV19 and TRBJ2-5; maybe TRBD2 (6 bases). V was cut by 4 bases and J by 4 bases, with 19 bases left in between. This CDR3 spans 16 amino acids. Germline V gives CDR1 LNHDA, CDR2 SQIVND (reference sequence). The DNA of the CDR3 is TGTGCCAGTAGTAGTATACGCCTGGAGGGGCGAGAGACCCAGTACTTC. It is translated as CASSSIRLEGRETQYF.

V gene TRBV3-1 (or the pseudogene TRBV3-2) combines with J gene TRBJ1-2; the D gene is possibly TRBD1 (6 bases). Germline V CDR1 and CDR2: LGHDT, YNNKEL (reference sequence). The CDR3 is 14 amino acids. Trimming pared 0 bases from V and 10 bases from J, leaving 15 bases between. This chain's CDR3 is CASSQDQGRGDYTF. The CDR3 nucleotides read TGTGCCAGCAGCCAAGACCAGGGCAGGGGAGACTACACCTTC.

This rearrangement joins TRBV18 to TRBJ1-1, with 7 bases identical to TRBD1. The V gene end was trimmed by 3 bases and the J gene end by 10 bases; junction bases not matched to a gene: 11. The CDR3 runs 14 residues. Germline-derived CDR1 and CDR2 are KGHSH and LQKENI. CDR3 sequence (DNA): TGTGCCAGCTCACCCAACAGGGGTGATAGGGGAGCTTTCTTT. Translating it yields CASSPNRGDRGAFF.

DNA of the CDR3: TGTGCCAGCAGTCCGGGTCCGGGACAGGGGAAGAGCAATCAGCCCCAGCATTTT. As protein: CASSPGPGQGKSNQPQHF. The chain couples TRBV7-9 to TRBJ1-5; the match to TRBD1 covers 10 bases. V trimming: 6 bases; J trimming: 1 base; junction bases outside the gene matches: 12. The CDR3 is 18 amino acids. The germline CDR1 and CDR2 sequences are SEHNR and FQNEAQ (reference sequence).

The chain links TRBV7-6 to TRBJ1-2; possibly TRBD1 for D (5 bases). The CDR3 extends over 14 amino acids. Germline CDR1 and CDR2: SGHVS and FNYEAQ. The germline V and J ends were trimmed by 5 bases and 6 bases, with 16 bases remaining between them. This CDR3 reads CASSPRDWGDGYTF. CDR3 DNA: TGTGCCAGCAGCCCCAGGGACTGGGGGGATGGCTACACCTTC. Complete variable domain (other parts from reference TRBV7-6 and TRBJ1-2): GAGVSQSPRYKVTKRGQDVALRCDPISGHVSLYWYRQALGQGPEFLTYFNYEAQQDKSGLPNDRFSAERPEGSISTLTIQRTEQRDSAMYRCASSPRDWGDGYTFGSGTRLTVV.

The J gene is TRBJ1-2, the V gene TRBV18, with a weak D call TRBD1 (6 bases). Between the trimmed V and J ends, which lost 0 bases and 4 bases, there was a span of 12 bases. This CDR3 has 15 residues. Germline CDR1 and CDR2: KGHSH and LQKENI. For the CDR3, the DNA is TGTGCCAGCTCACCACCGAGCCAGGGGCCCTATGGCTACACCTTC. Translation: CASSPPSQGPYGYTF.

The chain is built from TRBV4-3 and TRBJ1-1; the match to TRBD1 covers 10 bases. Germline CDR1 and CDR2: LGHNA and YSLEER. The CDR3 length is 16 residues. V shed 0 bases, J shed 6 bases, and the junction held 7 bases outside the gene matches. CDR3 sequence: CASSQDRQGAGAEAFF. In DNA form, the CDR3 reads TGCGCCAGCAGCCAAGATAGACAGGGGGCCGGAGCTGAAGCTTTCTTT.

Concerning this clone: Other nucleotide sequences from this sample produce the same CDR3. This sequence joins TRBV7-3 and TRBJ2-1, with D uncertain. Trimming left V 4 bases short and J 7 bases short, with 5 bases between. The CDR3 covers 11 residues. Germline V gives CDR1 SGHTA, CDR2 FQGTGA. The CDR3 coding sequence is TGTGCCAGCAGCTCCTCTAATGAGCAGTTCTTC. Translating it yields CASSSSNEQFF.

The CDR3 coding sequence is TGTGCCAGCAGCTTTAGCGGGAGGCCACCCTACGAGCAGTACTTC. Protein sequence: CASSFSGRPPYEQYF. V gene TRBV5-4 combines with J gene TRBJ2-7; 10 positions match TRBD2. Germline V gene lookup returns CDR1 SGHNT and CDR2 YYREEE (reference sequence). The V gene end was trimmed by 2 bases and the J gene end by 2 bases; junction bases not matched to a gene: 4. The CDR3 totals 15 residues.

The rearrangement joins TRBV30 to TRBJ1-4; 11 bases agree with TRBD1. Per germline, CDR1 GTSNPN and CDR2 SVGIG (reference sequence). J gave up 5 bases and V 5 bases, and 7 bases lay outside the gene matches. The CDR3 totals 15 residues. The CDR3 sequence: CAWVSGTGGNEKLFF. The CDR3 bases are TGTGCCTGGGTCTCAGGGACAGGGGGGAATGAAAAACTGTTTTTT. Full variable domain (outside the CDR3, taken from reference TRBV30 and TRBJ1-4): SQTIHQWPATLVQPVGSPLSLECTVEGTSNPNLYWYRQAAGRGLQLLFYSVGIGQISSEVPQNLSASRPQDRQFILSSKKLLLSDSGFYLCAWVSGTGGNEKLFFGSGTQLSVL.

The rearrangement joins TRBV6-5 to TRBJ1-6, with TRBD1 matching over 9 bases. The CDR3 runs to 15 residues. Germline V CDR1 and CDR2: MNHEY, SVGAGI. Germline trimming cut 2 bases from V and 7 bases from J; bases unmatched to any gene: 3. In nucleotides, the CDR3 is TGTGCCAGCAGTTACCTCGGACAGGGGAATTCACCCCTCCACTTT. Its protein product is CASSYLGQGNSPLHF.

This chain uses TRBV6-6 with TRBJ1-2; a possible D gene is TRBD1 (6 bases). Germline CDR1 and CDR2: MNHNY and SVGAGI (reference sequence). The CDR3 consists of 14 residues. V shed 0 bases and J shed 6 bases, with 11 bases lying between them. The CDR3 loop is CASSYSQGANGYTF. Here the CDR3 DNA reads TGTGCCAGCAGTTACTCACAGGGAGCTAATGGCTACACCTTC.

This clone was observed a single time. The chain is built from TRBV2 and TRBJ2-1; a weak D match, TRBD1 (6 bases). V lost 6 bases to trimming and J lost 0 bases, with 12 bases between them. The germline CDR1 and CDR2 sequences are SNHLY and FYNNEI. The CDR3 has 15 amino acids. The CDR3 sequence is CASSLRGGSYNEQFF. The DNA for the CDR3 is TGTGCCAGCAGCCTCAGGGGTGGCTCCTACAATGAGCAGTTCTTC.

This rearrangement joins TRBV7-3 to TRBJ2-1; the match to TRBD2 covers 11 bases. Germline CDR1 and CDR2: SGHTA and FQGTGA. This CDR3 is 17 amino acids long. V gave up 6 bases and J gave up 8 bases; unmatched junction bases: 15. In DNA form, the CDR3 reads TGTGCCAGCAGGATAGCGGGGGGGCCTGTCAAGATCGATGAGCAGTTCTTC. Translated, it gives CASRIAGGPVKIDEQFF.

The chain joins TRBV19 to TRBJ1-5, with a tentative D call TRBD1 (6 bases). The CDR3 has 18 residues. V was clipped by 3 bases and J by 5 bases, with 23 bases between them. Germline CDR1 LNHDA, CDR2 SQIVND (reference sequence). CDR3 sequence reads: CASSMGLGGSIYDQPQHF. CDR3 bases: TGTGCCAGTAGTATGGGTTTAGGGGGATCCATATATGATCAGCCCCAGCATTTT.

The V call is TRBV29-1, the J call TRBJ1-4; D is ambiguous. CDR1 SQVTM and CDR2 ANQGSEA come from the germline V gene. The V end was cut by 3 bases, the J end by 0 bases, with 8 bases between. This CDR3 has 14 residues. CDR3 sequence: CSVEGRTTNEKLFF. The CDR3, as DNA: TGCAGCGTTGAGGGCCGGACAACTAATGAAAAACTGTTTTTT.

The chain combines TRBV15 with TRBJ1-2, with a weak D call TRBD1 (6 bases). Trimming shortened V by 7 bases and J by 8 bases, and 14 bases separated the two germline ends. The CDR3 spans 12 residues. Germline V gene data show CDR1 as LNHNV and CDR2 as YYDKDF (reference sequence). The CDR3 DNA reads TGTGCCACCACGCGGGGGGCAGAGGGCTACACCTTC. The encoded protein is CATTRGAEGYTF. The full variable domain, with the rest looked up from reference TRBV15 and TRBJ1-2, is DAMVIQNPRYQVTQFGKPVTLSCSQTLNHNVMYWYQQKSSQAPKLLFHYYDKDFNNEADTPDNFQSRRPNTSFCFLDIRSPGLGDTAMYLCATTRGAEGYTFGSGTRLTVV.

The chain carries TRBV7-9 and TRBJ2-7; 9 positions match TRBD2. Germline CDR1 is SEHNR and CDR2 is FQNEAQ (reference sequence). Trimming cost V 5 bases and J 1 base; bases outside gene matches: 6. The CDR3 sequence is 15 residues long. CDR3: CASSPFSGRSYEQYF. DNA of the CDR3: TGTGCCAGCAGCCCCTTCAGCGGGAGGTCCTACGAGCAGTACTTC.

There are a few counts of this clone. Distinct nucleotide sequences in the sample also encode this CDR3. The genes are TRBV5-5 and TRBJ1-1; no reliable D call. The CDR3 is 13 amino acids. CDR1 is SGHKS, CDR2 YYEKEE, per germline (reference sequence). V dropped 4 bases and J dropped 0 bases, with 7 bases sitting between them. The CDR3 DNA sequence: TGTGCCAGCAGCCTCGACATGAACACTGAAGCTTTCTTT. This sequence encodes CASSLDMNTEAFF. The variable domain in full, completed from reference TRBV5-5 and TRBJ1-1, reads DAGVTQSPTHLIKTRGQQVTLRCSPISGHKSVSWYQQVLGQGPQFIFQYYEKEERGRGNFPDRFSARQFPNYSSELNVNALLLGDSALYLCASSLDMNTEAFFGQGTRLTVV.

The V gene is TRBV30, the J gene TRBJ2-6; D perhaps matches TRBD1 (5 bases). Trimming took 5 bases from V and 0 from J, leaving 8 bases between them. Germline V gene sequence: CDR1 GTSNPN, CDR2 SVGIG (reference sequence). The CDR3 consists of 14 residues. The DNA of the CDR3 is TGTGCCTGGGACAGAGACTCTGGGGCCAACGTCCTGACTTTC. Translated, it gives CAWDRDSGANVLTF.

The chain combines TRBV5-1 with TRBJ1-2; 7 bases are a match to TRBD1. Trimming took 5 bases from V and 6 from J; bases not matched to a gene: 1. Germline V lookup: CDR1 SGHRS, CDR2 YFSETQ. This CDR3 spans 11 amino acids. The CDR3, as DNA: TGCGCCAGCAGGGACAGGAATGGCTACACCTTC. Translating gives CASRDRNGYTF.

The rearrangement joins TRBV3-1 (or the pseudogene TRBV3-2) to TRBJ1-3; tentative D call: TRBD1 (5 bases). Germline V gene data show CDR1 as LGHDT and CDR2 as YNNKEL (reference sequence). V shed 1 base and J shed 0 bases, with 10 bases lying between them. This CDR3 is 16 amino acids long. CDR3: CASSQVGAISGNTIYF. The CDR3 coding sequence is TGTGCCAGCAGCCAAGTAGGGGCGATCTCTGGAAACACCATATATTTT.

This clone has only a few counts. This chain uses TRBV12-3 or TRBV12-4 with TRBJ1-1; D is undetermined. Trimming shortened V by 1 base and J by 11 bases, and 14 bases separated the two germline ends. This CDR3 contains 13 residues. The CDR3 reads CASSLERPGRAFF. The CDR3 DNA reads TGTGCCAGCAGTTTAGAGCGCCCCGGTAGGGCTTTCTTT.

On this clone itself: The sample carries other DNA sequences with the same CDR3. The genes are TRBV18 and TRBJ1-1, with D hard to call. The CDR3 loop spans 13 amino acids. The V and J ends lost 2 bases and 1 base respectively, with 5 bases between them. The V gene's germline CDR1 is KGHSH and CDR2 LQKENI. CDR3 sequence (DNA): TGTGCCAGCTCACCAACAGAGAACACTGAAGCTTTCTTT. Translated, it gives CASSPTENTEAFF.

The J gene is TRBJ2-3, the V gene TRBV4-2; 9 nucleotides align to TRBD2. The CDR3 spans 16 residues. Trimming removed 0 bases from V and 4 bases from J; junction bases left unmatched: 5. Per germline, CDR1 LGHNA and CDR2 YNFKEQ. Written as DNA, the CDR3 is TGTGCCAGCAGCCAAGAAACCGGCGGGGGGGCAGATACGCAGTATTTT. Translated: CASSQETGGGADTQYF.

The genes are TRBV19 and TRBJ2-2; TRBD2 matches 7 bases. J lost 6 bases, V lost 8 bases, and 9 bases had no gene match. The CDR3 runs 14 residues. Germline V gene sequence: CDR1 LNHDA, CDR2 SQIVND (reference sequence). Here the CDR3 reads CASASREGPGELFF. The CDR3, as DNA: TGTGCCAGTGCCTCAAGGGAGGGACCCGGGGAGCTGTTTTTT.